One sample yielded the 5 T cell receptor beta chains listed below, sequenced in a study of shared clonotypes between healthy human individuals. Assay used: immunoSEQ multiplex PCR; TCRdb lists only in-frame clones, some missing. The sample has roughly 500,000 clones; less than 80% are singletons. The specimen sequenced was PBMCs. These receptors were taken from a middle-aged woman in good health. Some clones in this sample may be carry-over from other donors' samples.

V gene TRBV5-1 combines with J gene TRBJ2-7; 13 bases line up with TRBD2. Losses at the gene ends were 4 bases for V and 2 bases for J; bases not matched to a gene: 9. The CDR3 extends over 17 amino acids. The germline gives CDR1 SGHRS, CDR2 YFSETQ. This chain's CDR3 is CASSPGLAGELPYEQYF. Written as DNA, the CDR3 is TGCGCCAGCAGCCCCGGACTAGCGGGAGAGCTCCCCTACGAGCAGTACTTC.

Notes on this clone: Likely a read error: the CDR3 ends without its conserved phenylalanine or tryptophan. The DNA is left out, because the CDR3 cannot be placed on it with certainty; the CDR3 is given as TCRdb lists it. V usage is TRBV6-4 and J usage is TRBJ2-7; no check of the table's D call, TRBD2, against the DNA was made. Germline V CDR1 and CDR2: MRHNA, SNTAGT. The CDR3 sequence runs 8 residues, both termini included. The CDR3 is CASSGLTG.

CDR3 sequence (DNA): TGTGCCAGCAGCCGTAGCGGGCCAAGCTCCTACGAGCAGTACTTC. Its protein is CASSRSGPSSYEQYF. The gene calls are TRBV4-2 and TRBJ2-7; 7 nucleotides align to TRBD2. V was pared by 4 bases and J by 0 bases, with 6 bases of the junction left unmatched. The V gene's germline CDR1 is LGHNA and CDR2 YNFKEQ. This CDR3 comprises 15 residues.

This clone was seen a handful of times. The CDR3 sequence is CAISVGTLAEQYF. The DNA of the CDR3 is TGTGCCATCAGCGTGGGCACCCTGGCAGAGCAGTACTTC. The V call is TRBV10-3, the J call TRBJ2-7; D unclear. Germline-derived CDR1 and CDR2 are ENHRY and SYGVKD. The CDR3 is made up of 13 amino acids. V lost 6 bases to trimming and J lost 7 bases, with 16 bases between them.

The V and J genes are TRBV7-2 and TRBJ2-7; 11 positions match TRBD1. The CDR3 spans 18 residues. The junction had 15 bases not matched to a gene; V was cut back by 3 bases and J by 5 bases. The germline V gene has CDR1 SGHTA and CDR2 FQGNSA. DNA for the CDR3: TGTGCCAGCAGCTTGTCCTACGGGACAGGGGGAAGGCTGAACGAGCAGTACTTC. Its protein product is CASSLSYGTGGRLNEQYF.